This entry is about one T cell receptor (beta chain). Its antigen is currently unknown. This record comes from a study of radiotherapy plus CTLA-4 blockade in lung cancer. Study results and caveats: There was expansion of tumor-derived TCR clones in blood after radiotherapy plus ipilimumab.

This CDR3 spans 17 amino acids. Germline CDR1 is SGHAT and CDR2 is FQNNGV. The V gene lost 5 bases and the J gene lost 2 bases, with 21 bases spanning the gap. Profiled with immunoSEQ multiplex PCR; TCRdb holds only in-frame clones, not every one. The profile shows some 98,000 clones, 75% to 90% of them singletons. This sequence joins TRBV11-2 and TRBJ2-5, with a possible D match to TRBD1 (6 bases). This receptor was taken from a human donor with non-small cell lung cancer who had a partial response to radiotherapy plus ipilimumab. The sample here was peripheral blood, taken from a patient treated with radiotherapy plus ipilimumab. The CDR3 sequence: CASSPRTGTLLQETQYF. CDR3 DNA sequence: TGTGCCAGCAGCCCCCGTACCGGGACACTGTTGCAAGAGACCCAGTACTTC.